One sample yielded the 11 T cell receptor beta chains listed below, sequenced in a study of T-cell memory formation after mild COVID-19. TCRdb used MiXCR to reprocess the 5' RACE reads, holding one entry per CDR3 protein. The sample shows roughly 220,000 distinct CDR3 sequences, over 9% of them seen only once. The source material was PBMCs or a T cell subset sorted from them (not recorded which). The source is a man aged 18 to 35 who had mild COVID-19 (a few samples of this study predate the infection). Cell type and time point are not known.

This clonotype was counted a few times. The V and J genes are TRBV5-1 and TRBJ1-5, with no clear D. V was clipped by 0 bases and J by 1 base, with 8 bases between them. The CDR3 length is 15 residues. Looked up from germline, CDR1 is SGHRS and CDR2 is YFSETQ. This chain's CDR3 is CASSLDGTSNQPQHF. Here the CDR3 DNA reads TGCGCCAGCAGCTTGGACGGTACAAGCAATCAGCCCCAGCATTTT.

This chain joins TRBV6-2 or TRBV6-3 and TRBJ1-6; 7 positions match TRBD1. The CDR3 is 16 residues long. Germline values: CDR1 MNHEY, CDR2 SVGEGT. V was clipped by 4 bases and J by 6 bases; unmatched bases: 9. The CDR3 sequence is CASSSTRTGSNSPLHF. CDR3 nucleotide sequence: TGTGCCAGCAGTTCGACTCGGACAGGTAGTAATTCACCCCTCCACTTT.

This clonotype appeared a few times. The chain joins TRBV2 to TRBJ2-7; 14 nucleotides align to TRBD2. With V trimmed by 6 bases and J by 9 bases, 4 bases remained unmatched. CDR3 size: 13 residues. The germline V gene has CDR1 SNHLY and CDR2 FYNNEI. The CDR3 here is CASRMGLAGAQYV. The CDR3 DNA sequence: TGTGCCAGCAGGATGGGACTAGCGGGGGCGCAGTACGTC.

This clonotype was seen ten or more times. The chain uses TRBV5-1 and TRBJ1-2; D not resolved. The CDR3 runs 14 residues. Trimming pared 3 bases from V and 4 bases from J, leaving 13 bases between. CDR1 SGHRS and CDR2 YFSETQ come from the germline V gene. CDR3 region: CASSSGESAYGYTF. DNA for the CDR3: TGCGCCAGCAGCTCCGGGGAGTCAGCCTATGGCTACACCTTC.

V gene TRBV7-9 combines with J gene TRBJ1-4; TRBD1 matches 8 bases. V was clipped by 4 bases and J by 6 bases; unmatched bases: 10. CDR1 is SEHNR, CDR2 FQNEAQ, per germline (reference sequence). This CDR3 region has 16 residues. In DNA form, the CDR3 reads TGTGCCAGCAGCTCGCCTGGACAGGGACTGGATGAAAAACTGTTTTTT. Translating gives CASSSPGQGLDEKLFF. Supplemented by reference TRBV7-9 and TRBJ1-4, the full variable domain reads DTGVSQNPRHKITKRGQNVTFRCDPISEHNRLYWYRQTLGQGPEFLTYFQNEAQLEKSRLLSDRFSAERPKGSFSTLEIQRTEQGDSAMYLCASSSPGQGLDEKLFFGSGTQLSVL.

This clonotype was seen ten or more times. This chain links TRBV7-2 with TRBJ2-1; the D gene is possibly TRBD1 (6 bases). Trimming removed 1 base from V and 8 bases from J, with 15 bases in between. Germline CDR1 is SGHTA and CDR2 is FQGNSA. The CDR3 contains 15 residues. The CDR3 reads CASSLGRGQLDEQFF. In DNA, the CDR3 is TGTGCCAGCAGCTTAGGTCGGGGACAACTCGATGAGCAGTTCTTC.

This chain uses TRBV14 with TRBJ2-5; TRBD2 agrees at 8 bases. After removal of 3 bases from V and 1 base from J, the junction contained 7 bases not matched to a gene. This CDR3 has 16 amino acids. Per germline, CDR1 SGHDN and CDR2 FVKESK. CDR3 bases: TGTGCCAGCAGCCACCCGGCTAGCGGGCTCCAAGAGACCCAGTACTTC. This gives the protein CASSHPASGLQETQYF.

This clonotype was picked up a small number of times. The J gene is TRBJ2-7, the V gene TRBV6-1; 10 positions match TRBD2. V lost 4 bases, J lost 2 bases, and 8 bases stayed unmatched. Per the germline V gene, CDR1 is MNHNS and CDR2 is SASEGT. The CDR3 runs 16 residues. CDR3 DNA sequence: TGTGCCAGCAGTGGATCTAGCGGGGGCCATCCCTACGAGCAGTACTTC. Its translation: CASSGSSGGHPYEQYF.

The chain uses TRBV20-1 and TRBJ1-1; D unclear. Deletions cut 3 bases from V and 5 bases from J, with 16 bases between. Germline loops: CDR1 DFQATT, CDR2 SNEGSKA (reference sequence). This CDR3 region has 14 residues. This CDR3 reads CSARPGGGRTEAFF. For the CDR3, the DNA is TGCAGTGCTAGGCCTGGCGGCGGGCGGACTGAAGCTTTCTTT.

The CDR3 is CASSSGQGIWRANVLTF. In nucleotides, the CDR3 is TGTGCCAGCAGTTCCGGACAGGGGATTTGGAGGGCCAACGTCCTGACTTTC. This rearrangement joins TRBV6-2 or TRBV6-3 to TRBJ2-6, with 9 bases fitting TRBD1. Germline V gene data show CDR1 as MNHEY and CDR2 as SVGEGT. With V trimmed by 4 bases and J by 5 bases, 9 bases remained unmatched. The CDR3 runs to 17 residues.

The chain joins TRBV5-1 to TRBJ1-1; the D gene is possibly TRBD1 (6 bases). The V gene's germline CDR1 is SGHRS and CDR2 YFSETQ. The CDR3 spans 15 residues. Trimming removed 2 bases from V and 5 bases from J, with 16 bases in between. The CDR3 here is CASSLDGGGRTEAFF. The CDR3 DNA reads TGCGCCAGCAGCTTAGACGGAGGGGGACGGACTGAAGCTTTCTTT.